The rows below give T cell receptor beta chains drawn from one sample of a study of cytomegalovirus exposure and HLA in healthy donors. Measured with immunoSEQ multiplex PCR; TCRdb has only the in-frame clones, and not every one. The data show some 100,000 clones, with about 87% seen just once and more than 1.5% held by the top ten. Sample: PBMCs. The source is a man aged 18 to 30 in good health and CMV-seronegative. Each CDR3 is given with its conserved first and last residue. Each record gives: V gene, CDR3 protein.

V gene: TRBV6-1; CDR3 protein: CASSARQGSFNPGELFF
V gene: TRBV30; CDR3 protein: CAHGLPYQETQYF
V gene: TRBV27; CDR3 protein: CASSLEQSNQPQHF
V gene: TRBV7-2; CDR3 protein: CASRPLLQGAGYTF
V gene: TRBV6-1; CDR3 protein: CASSENRALNTEAFF
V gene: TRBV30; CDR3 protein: CAWRLSNEQFF
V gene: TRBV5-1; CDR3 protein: CASSLGRGLQETQYF
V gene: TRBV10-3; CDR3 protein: CAISGRDNTEAFF
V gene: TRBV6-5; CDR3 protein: CASSPGQGADGYTF
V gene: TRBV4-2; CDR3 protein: CASSQEPGSGRVYADTQYF
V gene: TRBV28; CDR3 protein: CASSSGFNTGELFF
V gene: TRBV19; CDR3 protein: CAGKYETGNSYEQYF
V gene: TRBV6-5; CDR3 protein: CASSTKTGGPDTQYF
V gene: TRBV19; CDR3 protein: CASSRTGGYQGEQFF
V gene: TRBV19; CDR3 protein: CASSIGTTSGNTIYF
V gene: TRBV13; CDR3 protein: CASSGRDRGDDEQYF
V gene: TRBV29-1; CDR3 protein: CSVAGLSIAAGELFF
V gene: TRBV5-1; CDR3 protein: CASSPSGGRADEQYF
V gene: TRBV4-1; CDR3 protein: CASSQGFSKRGITDTQYF
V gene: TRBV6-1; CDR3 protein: CASSGTPGRSQPQHF
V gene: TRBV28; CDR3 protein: CASSSIAGWGNSYNEQFF
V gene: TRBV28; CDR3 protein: CASSSPTGLYGYTF
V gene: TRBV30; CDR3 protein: CAAKTSGDVNEQFF
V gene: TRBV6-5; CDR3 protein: CASSYERRNEKLFF
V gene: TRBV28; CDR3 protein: CASYTGGANQPQHF
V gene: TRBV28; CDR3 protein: CASSPPGREGEQFF
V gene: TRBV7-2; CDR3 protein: CASSLGQGAYEQYF
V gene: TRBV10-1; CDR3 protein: CASSSGIGDEQYF
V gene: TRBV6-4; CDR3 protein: CASSDSTGSTGELFF
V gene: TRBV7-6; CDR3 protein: CASSLVGGNTEAFF
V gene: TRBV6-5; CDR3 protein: CASRATGGRDTIYF
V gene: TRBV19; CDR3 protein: CASSNRVDYGYTF
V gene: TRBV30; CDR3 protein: CAWSVGGRETQYF